The clone carrying this TCR beta chain was counted only a few times. This entry belongs to a study of blood T cell repertoires in COVID-19. Original processing methods: From reference gene primer amplification, estimates of nucleated cell counts were derived. Some clones are missing from TCRdb's copy, which holds only in-frame ones; the method was immunoSEQ multiplex PCR. V and J calls and clone size are those listed in that table; D and trimming were worked out from the DNA. The repertoire holds around 700,000 clones, around 90% seen once, with roughly 0.25% in the top ten. Germline CDR1 LGHDT, CDR2 YNNKEL (reference sequence). The CDR3 sequence is 14 residues long. Unmatched junction bases numbered 8, after V lost 6 bases and J lost 9 bases.

The chain is built from TRBV3-1 (or the pseudogene TRBV3-2) and TRBJ1-6; TRBD1 aligns across 7 bases. The source of this sequence is a woman younger than 35 with acute or convalescent COVID-19. Sequencing input: peripheral blood. The CDR3 loop is CASSLIAGGSPLHF. The DNA of the CDR3 is TGTGCCAGCAGTCTGATTGCAGGGGGTTCACCCCTCCACTTT.